Listed here is a single T cell receptor (beta chain). Its specificity is not known. The sample comes from a study of cytomegalovirus exposure and HLA in healthy donors. Study outcomes and limitations: Subsequent analysis revealed that first-cohort TCR clusters tended to co-occur in the 130 or so validation repertoires. It was reportedly the case that the classifier diagnosed cytomegalovirus status with high specificity and sensitivity.

The CDR3 runs 15 residues. CDR1 MGHRA and CDR2 YSYEKL come from the germline V gene. V lost 1 base and J lost 7, with 14 bases in between. The repertoire was sequenced with immunoSEQ multiplex PCR; TCRdb's copy has only in-frame clones and lacks some. Of 82,000 or so clones listed, 85% to 95% are singletons. Sequencing was done on a sample of PBMCs. The clonotype was recovered from a woman younger than 35 in good health and CMV-seronegative. The J gene is TRBJ1-5, the V gene TRBV4-1; the D is unclear. The CDR3 protein is CASSQGRAGKQPQHF. In DNA form, the CDR3 reads TGCGCCAGCAGCCAAGGTAGGGCGGGAAAACAGCCCCAGCATTTT.